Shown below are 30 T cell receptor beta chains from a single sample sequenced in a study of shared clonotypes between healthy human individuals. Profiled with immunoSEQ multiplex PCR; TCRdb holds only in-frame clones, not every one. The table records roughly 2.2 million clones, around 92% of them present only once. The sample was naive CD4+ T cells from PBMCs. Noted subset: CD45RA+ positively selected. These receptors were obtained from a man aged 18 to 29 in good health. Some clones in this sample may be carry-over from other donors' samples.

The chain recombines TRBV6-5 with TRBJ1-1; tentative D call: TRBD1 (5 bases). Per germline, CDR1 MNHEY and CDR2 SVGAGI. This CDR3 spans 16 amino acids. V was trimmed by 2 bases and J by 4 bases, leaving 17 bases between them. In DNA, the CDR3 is TGTGCCAGCAGTTACAATATGGGGGGTTGGGGCACTGAAGCTTTCTTT. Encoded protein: CASSYNMGGWGTEAFF.

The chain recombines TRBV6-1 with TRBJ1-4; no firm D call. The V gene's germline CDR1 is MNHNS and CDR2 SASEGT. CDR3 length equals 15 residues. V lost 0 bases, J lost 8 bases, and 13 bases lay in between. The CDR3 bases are TGTGCCAGCAGTGAAGCACCGGAGGGATGGGAAAAACTGTTTTTT. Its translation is CASSEAPEGWEKLFF.

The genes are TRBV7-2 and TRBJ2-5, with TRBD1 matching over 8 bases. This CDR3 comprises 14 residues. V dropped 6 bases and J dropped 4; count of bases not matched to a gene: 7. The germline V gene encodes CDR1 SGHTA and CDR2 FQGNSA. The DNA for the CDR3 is TGTGCCAGCAGTCCAACCCAGGGGGCAGAGACCCAGTACTTC. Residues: CASSPTQGAETQYF. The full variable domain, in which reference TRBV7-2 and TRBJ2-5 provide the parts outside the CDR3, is GAGVSQSPSNKVTEKGKDVELRCDPISGHTALYWYRQSLGQGLEFLIYFQGNSAPDKSGLPSDRFSAERTGGSVSTLTIQRTQQEDSAVYLCASSPTQGAETQYFGPGTRLLVL.

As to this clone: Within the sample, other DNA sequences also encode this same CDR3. The CDR3 bases are TGCAGCGTCGCCCACAATGAGCAGTTCTTC. Translation gives CSVAHNEQFF. The gene calls are TRBV29-1 and TRBJ2-1, with D unresolved. Germline assignment: CDR1 SQVTM and CDR2 ANQGSEA. Trimming cost V 6 bases and J 5 bases, with 5 bases left between them. CDR3 length: 10 amino acids.

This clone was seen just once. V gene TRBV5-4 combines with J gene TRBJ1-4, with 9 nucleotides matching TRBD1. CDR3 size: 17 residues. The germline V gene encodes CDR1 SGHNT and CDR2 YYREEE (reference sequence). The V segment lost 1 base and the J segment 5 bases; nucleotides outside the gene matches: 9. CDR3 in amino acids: CASSLSPVGQGNEKLFF. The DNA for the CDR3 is TGTGCCAGCAGCTTGTCTCCGGTGGGACAGGGCAATGAAAAACTGTTTTTT.

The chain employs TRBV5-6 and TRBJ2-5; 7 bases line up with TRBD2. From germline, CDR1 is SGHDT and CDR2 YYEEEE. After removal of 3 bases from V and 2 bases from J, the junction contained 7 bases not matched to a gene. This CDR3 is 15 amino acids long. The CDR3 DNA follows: TGTGCCAGCAGCTCCCCTGGGGGGGGTCAAGAGACCCAGTACTTC. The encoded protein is CASSSPGGGQETQYF.

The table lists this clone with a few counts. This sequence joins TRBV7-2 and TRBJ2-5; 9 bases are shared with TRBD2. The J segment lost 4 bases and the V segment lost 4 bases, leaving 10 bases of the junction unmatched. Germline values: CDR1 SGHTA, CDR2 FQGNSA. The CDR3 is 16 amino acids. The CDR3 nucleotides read TGTGCCAGCAGCTCGGGGACTAGCAACGATGGAGAGACCCAGTACTTC. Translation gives CASSSGTSNDGETQYF. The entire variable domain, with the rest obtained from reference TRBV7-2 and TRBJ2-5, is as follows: GAGVSQSPSNKVTEKGKDVELRCDPISGHTALYWYRQSLGQGLEFLIYFQGNSAPDKSGLPSDRFSAERTGGSVSTLTIQRTQQEDSAVYLCASSSGTSNDGETQYFGPGTRLLVL.

In DNA form, the CDR3 reads TGTGCCAGCTCACCCCCGGGCTACGGCTACGAGCAGTACTTC. Residues: CASSPPGYGYEQYF. The genes are TRBV18 and TRBJ2-7; D ambiguous. Trimming stripped 3 bases from V and 3 bases from J, with 12 bases between. This CDR3 comprises 14 residues. Germline V gives CDR1 KGHSH, CDR2 LQKENI.

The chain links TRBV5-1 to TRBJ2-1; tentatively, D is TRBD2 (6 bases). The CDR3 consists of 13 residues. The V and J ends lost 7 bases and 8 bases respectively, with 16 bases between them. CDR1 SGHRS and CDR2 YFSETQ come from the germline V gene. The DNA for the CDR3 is TGCGCCAGCGGCGGGTGGGGGGAGGATGAGCAGTTCTTC. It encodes CASGGWGEDEQFF.

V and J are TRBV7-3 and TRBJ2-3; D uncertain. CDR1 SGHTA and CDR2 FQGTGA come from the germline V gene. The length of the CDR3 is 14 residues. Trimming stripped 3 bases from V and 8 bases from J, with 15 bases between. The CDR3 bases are TGTGCCAGCAGCTTTGGCGAGGTCCTGGGTACGCAGTATTTT. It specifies CASSFGEVLGTQYF.

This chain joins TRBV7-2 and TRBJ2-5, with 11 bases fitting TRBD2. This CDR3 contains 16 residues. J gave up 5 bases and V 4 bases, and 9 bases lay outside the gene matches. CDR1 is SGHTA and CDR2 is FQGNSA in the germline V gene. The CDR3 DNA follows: TGTGCCAGCAGCTGGGCACCGGGACTAGCGGCCGAGACCCAGTACTTC. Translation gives CASSWAPGLAAETQYF.

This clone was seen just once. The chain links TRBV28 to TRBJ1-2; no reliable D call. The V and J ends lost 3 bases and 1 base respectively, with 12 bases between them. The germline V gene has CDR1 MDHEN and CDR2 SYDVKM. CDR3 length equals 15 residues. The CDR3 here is CASSLASGLNYGYTF. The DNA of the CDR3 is TGTGCCAGCAGTTTGGCTTCCGGACTTAACTATGGCTACACCTTC.

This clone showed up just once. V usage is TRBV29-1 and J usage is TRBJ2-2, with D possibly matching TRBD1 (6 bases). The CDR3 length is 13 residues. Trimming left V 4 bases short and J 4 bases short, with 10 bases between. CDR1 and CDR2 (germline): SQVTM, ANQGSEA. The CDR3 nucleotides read TGCAGCGTTGCGGACAGTGCCACCGGGGAGCTGTTTTTT. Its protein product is CSVADSATGELFF.

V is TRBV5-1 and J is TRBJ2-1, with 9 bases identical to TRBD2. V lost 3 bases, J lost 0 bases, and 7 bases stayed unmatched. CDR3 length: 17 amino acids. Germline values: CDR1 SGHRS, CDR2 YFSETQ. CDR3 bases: TGCGCCAGCAGCTCCTTACTAGCGGGCAGCTCCTACAATGAGCAGTTCTTC. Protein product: CASSSLLAGSSYNEQFF.

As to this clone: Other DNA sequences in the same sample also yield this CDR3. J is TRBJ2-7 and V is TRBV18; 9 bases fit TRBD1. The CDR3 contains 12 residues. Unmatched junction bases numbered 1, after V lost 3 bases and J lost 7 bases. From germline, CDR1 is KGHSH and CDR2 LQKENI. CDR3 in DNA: TGTGCCAGCTCACCCGGGACAGGGGAGCAGTACTTC. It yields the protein CASSPGTGEQYF.

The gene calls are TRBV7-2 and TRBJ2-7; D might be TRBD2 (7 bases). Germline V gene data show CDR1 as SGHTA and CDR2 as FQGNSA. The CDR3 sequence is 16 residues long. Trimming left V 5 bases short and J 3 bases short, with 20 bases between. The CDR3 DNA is TGTGCCAGCAGCATACGGGGGGCTAGTTTTAACTACGAGCAGTACTTC. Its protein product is CASSIRGASFNYEQYF. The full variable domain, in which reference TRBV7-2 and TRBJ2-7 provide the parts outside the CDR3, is GAGVSQSPSNKVTEKGKDVELRCDPISGHTALYWYRQSLGQGLEFLIYFQGNSAPDKSGLPSDRFSAERTGGSVSTLTIQRTQQEDSAVYLCASSIRGASFNYEQYFGPGTRLTVT.

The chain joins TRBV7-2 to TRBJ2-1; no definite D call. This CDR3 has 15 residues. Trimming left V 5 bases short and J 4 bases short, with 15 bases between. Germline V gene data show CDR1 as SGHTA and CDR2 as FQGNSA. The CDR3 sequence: CASSPSSQNYNEQFF. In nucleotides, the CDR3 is TGTGCCAGCAGCCCGAGTAGCCAGAATTACAATGAGCAGTTCTTC.

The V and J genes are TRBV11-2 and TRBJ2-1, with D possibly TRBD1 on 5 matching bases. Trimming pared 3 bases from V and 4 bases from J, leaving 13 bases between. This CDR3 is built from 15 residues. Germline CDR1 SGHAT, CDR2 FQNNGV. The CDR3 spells CASSFRPRQYNEQFF. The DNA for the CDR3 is TGTGCCAGCAGCTTTCGTCCCAGACAGTACAATGAGCAGTTCTTC.

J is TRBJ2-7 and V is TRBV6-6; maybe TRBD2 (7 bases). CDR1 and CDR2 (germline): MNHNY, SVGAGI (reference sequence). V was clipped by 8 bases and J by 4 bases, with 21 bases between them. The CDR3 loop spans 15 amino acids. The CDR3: CASSQRGGTLYEQYF. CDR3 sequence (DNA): TGTGCCAGCTCCCAAAGGGGGGGTACCCTTTACGAGCAGTACTTC.

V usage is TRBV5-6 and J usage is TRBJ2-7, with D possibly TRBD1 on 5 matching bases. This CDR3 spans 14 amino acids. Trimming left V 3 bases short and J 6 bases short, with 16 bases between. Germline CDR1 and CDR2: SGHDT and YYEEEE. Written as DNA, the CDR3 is TGTGCCAGCAGCTATGACAGATCCGGATCCGAGCAGTACTTC. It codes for CASSYDRSGSEQYF.

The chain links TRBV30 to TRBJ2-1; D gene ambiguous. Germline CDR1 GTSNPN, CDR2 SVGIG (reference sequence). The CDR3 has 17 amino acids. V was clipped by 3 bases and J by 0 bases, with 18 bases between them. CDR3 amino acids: CAWSVTMRGSSYNEQFF. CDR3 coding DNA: TGTGCCTGGAGCGTAACGATGAGAGGAAGCTCCTACAATGAGCAGTTCTTC.

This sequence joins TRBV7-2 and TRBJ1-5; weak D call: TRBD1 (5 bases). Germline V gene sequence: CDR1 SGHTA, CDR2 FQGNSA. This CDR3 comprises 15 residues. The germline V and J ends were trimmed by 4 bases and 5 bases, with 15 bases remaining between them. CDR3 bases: TGTGCCAGCAGCTCCGACCGGGGCATCTATCAGCCCCAGCATTTT. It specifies CASSSDRGIYQPQHF.

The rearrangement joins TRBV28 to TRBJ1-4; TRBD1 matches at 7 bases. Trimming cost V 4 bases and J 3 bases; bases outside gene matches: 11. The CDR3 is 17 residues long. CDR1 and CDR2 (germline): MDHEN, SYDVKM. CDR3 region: CASSSYTGVRSNEKLFF. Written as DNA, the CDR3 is TGTGCCAGCAGTTCCTACACAGGGGTGAGGTCTAATGAAAAACTGTTTTTT.

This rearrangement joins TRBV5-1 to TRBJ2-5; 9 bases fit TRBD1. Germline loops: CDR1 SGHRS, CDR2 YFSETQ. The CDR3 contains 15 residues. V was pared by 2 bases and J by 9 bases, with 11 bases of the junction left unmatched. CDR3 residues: CASSFPDRGLSAQYF. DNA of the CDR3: TGCGCCAGCAGCTTCCCCGACAGGGGGTTGTCGGCCCAGTACTTC.

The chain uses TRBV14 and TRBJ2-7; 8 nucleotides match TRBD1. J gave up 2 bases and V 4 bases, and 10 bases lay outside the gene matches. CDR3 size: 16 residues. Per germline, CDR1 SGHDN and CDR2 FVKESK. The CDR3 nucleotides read TGTGCCAGCAGCCCGACCCAGGGGGCTGGTACCTACGAGCAGTACTTC. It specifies CASSPTQGAGTYEQYF.

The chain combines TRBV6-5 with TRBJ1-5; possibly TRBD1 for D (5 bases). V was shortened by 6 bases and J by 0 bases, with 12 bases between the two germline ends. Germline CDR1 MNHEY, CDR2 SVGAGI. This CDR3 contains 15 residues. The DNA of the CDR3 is TGTGCCAGCAGGGTGGGACGGTATAGCAATCAGCCCCAGCATTTT. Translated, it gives CASRVGRYSNQPQHF.

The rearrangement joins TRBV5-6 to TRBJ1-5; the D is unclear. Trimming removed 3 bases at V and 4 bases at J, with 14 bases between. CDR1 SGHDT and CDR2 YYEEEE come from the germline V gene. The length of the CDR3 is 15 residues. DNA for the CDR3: TGTGCCAGCAGCTATGGAGGTACAAATAATCAGCCCCAGCATTTT. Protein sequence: CASSYGGTNNQPQHF. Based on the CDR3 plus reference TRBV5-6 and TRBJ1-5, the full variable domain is DAGVTQSPTHLIKTRGQQVTLRCSPKSGHDTVSWYQQALGQGPQFIFQYYEEEERQRGNFPDRFSGHQFPNYSSELNVNALLLGDSALYLCASSYGGTNNQPQHFGDGTRLSIL.

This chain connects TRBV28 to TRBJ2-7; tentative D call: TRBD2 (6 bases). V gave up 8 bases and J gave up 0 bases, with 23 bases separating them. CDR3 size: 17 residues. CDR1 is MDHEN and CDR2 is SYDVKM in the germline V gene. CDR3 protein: CASSLAVRGWSSYEQYF. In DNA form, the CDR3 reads TGTGCCAGCTCTTTGGCCGTGCGGGGTTGGAGCTCCTACGAGCAGTACTTC.

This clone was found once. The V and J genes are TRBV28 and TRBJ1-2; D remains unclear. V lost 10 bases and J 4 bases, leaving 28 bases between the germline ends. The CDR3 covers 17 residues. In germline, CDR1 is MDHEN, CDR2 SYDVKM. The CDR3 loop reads CATRFPALPRIPYGYTF. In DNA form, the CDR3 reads TGTGCCACTAGGTTTCCGGCCCTCCCTCGGATTCCCTATGGCTACACCTTC.

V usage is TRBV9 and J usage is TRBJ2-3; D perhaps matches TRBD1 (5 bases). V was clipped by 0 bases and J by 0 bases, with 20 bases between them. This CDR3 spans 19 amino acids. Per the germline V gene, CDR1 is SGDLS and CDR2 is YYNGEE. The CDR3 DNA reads TGTGCCAGCAGCGTAGATGGGGCCGCCTGGCCCCTTAGCACAGATACGCAGTATTTT. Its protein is CASSVDGAAWPLSTDTQYF.